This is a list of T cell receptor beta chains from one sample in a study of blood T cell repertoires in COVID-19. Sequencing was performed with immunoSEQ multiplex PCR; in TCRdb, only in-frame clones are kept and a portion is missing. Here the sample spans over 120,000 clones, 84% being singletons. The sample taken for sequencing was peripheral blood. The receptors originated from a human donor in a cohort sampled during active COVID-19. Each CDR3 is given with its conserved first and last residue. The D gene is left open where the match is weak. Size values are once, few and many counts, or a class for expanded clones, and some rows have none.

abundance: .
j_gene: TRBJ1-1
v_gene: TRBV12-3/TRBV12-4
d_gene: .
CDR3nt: TGTGCCAGCGGGAGGTTGGAGAACACTGAAGCTTTCTTT
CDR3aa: CASGRLENTEAFF

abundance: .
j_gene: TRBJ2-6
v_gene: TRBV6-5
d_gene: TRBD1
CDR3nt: TGTGCCAGCCGGACAGGGTTGGCTGGGGCCAACGTCCTGACTTTC
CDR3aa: CASRTGLAGANVLTF

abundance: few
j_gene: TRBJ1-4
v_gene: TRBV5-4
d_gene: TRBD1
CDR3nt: TGTGCCAGCAGCATACAGGGGGGGGGCAATGAAAAACTGTTTTTT
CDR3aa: CASSIQGGGNEKLFF

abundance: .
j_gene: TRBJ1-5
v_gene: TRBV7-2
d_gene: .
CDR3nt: TGTGCCAGCAGTTTAAATGTCGGTCGGCCCCAGCATTTT
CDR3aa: CASSLNVGRPQHF

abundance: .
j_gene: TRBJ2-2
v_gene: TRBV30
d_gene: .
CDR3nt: TGTGCCTGGAGTCCAGGAGGGGTCGGGGAGCTGTTTTTT
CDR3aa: CAWSPGGVGELFF

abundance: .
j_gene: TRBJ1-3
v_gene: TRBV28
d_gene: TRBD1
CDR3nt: TGTGCCAGCAGTTCCCCGGGACAGGGTCGGTTGAGGGGAAACACCATATATTTT
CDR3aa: CASSSPGQGRLRGNTIYF

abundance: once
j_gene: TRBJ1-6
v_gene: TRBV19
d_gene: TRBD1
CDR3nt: TGTGCCAGTAGTACTACAGGGGGCGCGGATTCACCCCTCCACTTT
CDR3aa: CASSTTGGADSPLHF

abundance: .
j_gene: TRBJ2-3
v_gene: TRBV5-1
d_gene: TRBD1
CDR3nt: TGCGCCAGCAGCTATGGACAGGGGGCAGATACGCAGTATTTT
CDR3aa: CASSYGQGADTQYF

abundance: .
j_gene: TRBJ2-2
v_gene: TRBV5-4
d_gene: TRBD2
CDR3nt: TGTGCCAGCAGCCGACTAGCGGGAGGTGACACCGGGGAGCTGTTTTTT
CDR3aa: CASSRLAGGDTGELFF

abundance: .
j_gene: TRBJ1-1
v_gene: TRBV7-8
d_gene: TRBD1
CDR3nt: TGTGCCAGCAGATCCAGGGGGGATGTTGCGACTGAAGCTTTCTTT
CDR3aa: CASRSRGDVATEAFF

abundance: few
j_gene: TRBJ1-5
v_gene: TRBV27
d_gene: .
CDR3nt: TGTGCCAGCAGTTTATCGGCGGGGAGGGCGAATCAGCCCCAGCATTTT
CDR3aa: CASSLSAGRANQPQHF

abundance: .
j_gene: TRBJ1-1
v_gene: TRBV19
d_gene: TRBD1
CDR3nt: TGTGCCAGTAGTCCGCGGGACAGGGGGCGAGGTGAAGCTTTCTTT
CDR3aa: CASSPRDRGRGEAFF

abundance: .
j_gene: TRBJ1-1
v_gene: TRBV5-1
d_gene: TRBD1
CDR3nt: TGCGCCAGCAGCGCGCGACAGGGGCGAACTGAAGCTTTCTTT
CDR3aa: CASSARQGRTEAFF

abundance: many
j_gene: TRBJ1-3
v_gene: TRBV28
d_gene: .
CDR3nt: TGTGCCAGCAGTTTCGGTAGCTCTGGAAACACCATATATTTT
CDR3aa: CASSFGSSGNTIYF

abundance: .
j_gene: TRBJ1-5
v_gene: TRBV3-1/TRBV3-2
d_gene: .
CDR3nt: TGTGCCAGCAGCCACCTCGGGACAACAATTAGCAATCAGCCCCAGCATTTT
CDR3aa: CASSHLGTTISNQPQHF